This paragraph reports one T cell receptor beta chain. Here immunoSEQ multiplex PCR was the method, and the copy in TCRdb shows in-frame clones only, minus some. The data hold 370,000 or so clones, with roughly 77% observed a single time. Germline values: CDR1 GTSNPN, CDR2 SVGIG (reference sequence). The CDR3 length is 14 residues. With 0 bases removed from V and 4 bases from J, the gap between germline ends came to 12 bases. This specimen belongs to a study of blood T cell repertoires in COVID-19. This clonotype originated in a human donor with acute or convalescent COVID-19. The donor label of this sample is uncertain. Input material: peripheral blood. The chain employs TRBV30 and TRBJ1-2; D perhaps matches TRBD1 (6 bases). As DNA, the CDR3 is TGTGCCTGGAGTGTACCTGGACAGCCCTATGGCTACACCTTC. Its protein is CAWSVPGQPYGYTF.